This TCR beta chain came from a study of T-cell reconstitution after alpha-beta-depleted transplantation in children. Study-wide points: Surviving thymic progenitors and recipient T cells were the source of high TCRbeta diversity at day 60 in some patients. Reportedly, roughly two months post-transplant, alpha-beta T cells arose from several hundred expanded graft clones.

In germline, CDR1 is DFQATT, CDR2 SNEGSKA (reference sequence). The V end was cut by 0 bases, the J end by 6 bases, with 3 bases between. The CDR3 is 11 residues long. Preparation of the TCRbeta library used unique molecular identifiers. TCRdb redid the calling of the PCR reads with MiXCR, one entry per CDR3 protein. The sample contains around 230,000 distinct CDR3 sequences, roughly 15% of which appear only once. Concerning this clonotype itself: What it recognizes is unknown.

This clonotype was obtained from a male patient aged 2-15 years who had a stem cell transplant for acute lymphoblastic leukemia, so the T cells may come from the graft donor. The chain carries TRBV20-1 and TRBJ1-5; D unclear. The specimen was PBMCs, mostly from graft donor cells, collected 360 days after TCRalphabeta/CD19-depleted stem cell transplant. The CDR3 loop is CSAREGQPQHF. CDR3 coding DNA: TGCAGTGCTAGAGAGGGTCAGCCCCAGCATTTT.